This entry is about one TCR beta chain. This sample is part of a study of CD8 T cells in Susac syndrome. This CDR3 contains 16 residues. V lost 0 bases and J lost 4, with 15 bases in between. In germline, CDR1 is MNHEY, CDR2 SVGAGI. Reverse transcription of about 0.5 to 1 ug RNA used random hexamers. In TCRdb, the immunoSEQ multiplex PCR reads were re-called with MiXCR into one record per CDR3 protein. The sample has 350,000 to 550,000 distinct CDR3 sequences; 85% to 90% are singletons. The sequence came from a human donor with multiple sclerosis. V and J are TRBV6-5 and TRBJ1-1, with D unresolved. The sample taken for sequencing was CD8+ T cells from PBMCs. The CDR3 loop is CASSYSNRFRSTEAFF. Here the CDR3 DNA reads TGTGCCAGCAGTTACTCGAATAGGTTCAGGAGCACTGAAGCTTTCTTT.